The T cell receptor beta chain described here comes from a study of technical replicates of blood from several donors. Produced via immunoSEQ multiplex PCR; TCRdb's table is partial and in-frame only. In the table there are fewer than 80,000 clones, about 90% of which are singletons. Per the germline V gene, CDR1 is SGHTA and CDR2 is FQGNSA. The CDR3 covers 16 residues. V lost 5 bases and J lost 8, with 22 bases in between. Sequences were obtained from PBMCs. This sequence was found in a human donor in good health. Some clones in this sample may be carry-over from other donors' samples. The chain recombines TRBV7-2 with TRBJ2-1; the D gene is possibly TRBD1 (6 bases). This chain's CDR3 is CASSQRVGAQPHEQFF. The CDR3 DNA reads TGTGCCAGCAGCCAACGGGTGGGGGCACAGCCCCATGAGCAGTTCTTC.